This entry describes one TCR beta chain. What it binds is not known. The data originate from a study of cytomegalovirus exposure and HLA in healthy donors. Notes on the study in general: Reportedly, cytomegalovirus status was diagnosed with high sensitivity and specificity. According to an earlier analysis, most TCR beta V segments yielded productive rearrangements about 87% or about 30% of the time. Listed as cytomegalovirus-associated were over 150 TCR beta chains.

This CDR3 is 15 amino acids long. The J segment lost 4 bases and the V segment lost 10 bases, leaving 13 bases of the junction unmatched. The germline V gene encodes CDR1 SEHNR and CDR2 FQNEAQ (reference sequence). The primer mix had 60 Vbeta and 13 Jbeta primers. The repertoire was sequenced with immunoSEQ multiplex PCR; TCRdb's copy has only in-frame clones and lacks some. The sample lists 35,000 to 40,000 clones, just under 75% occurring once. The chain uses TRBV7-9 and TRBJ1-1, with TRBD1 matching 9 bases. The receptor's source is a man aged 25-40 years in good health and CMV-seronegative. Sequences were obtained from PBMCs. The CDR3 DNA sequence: TGTGCCACCGCCAACGGACAGGGGACGGGCACTGAAGCTTTCTTT. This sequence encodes CATANGQGTGTEAFF.